This section outlines one T cell receptor beta chain sequence together with its context. Antigen: not known. The ends lost 5 bases at V and 4 bases at J; junction bases unmatched: 5. Germline CDR1 reads SGHVS; CDR2 reads FNYEAQ. This CDR3 is 15 amino acids long. The record originates from a study of human T cells and chemical hapten exposure. Study background: The study patch tested 0.01% DPC on the upper back and read results at 6 days.

TCRdb independently ran MiXCR on the RACE reads; one entry per CDR3 protein. Of tens of thousands of distinct CDR3 sequences listed, roughly 11% are singletons. Indicated time point: patch test 2, 6 weeks after DPC sensitization. Described treatment: therapeutic diphenylcyclopropenone sensitization with weekly scalp DPC. Findings of the study overall: In comparison with controls, expanded TCRs gave rise to a significantly larger number of large CDR3 similarity clusters.

The chain couples TRBV7-6 to TRBJ2-3, with 11 bases lining up with TRBD1. Sequenced material: whole blood, taken in connection with sensitization to the hapten diphenylcyclopropenone (DPC). This TCR was sampled from a man aged 35 to 55 with alopecia areata. Some clones in this sample may be carry-over from other donors' samples. In DNA form, the CDR3 reads TGTGCCAGCAGCATTCGGACAGGGGGCGCAGATACGCAGTATTTT. Its protein product is CASSIRTGGADTQYF.